The clone carrying this TCR beta chain was seen a few times. The data were obtained in a study of PD-L1 blockade in urothelial cancer. Study at large: Median blood clonality was about 0.086, with 80,000 to 100,000 unique TCRs.

Profiling relied on immunoSEQ multiplex PCR, and the TCRdb table lists in-frame clones only, not all of them. In the table there are about 88,000 clones, 90% of which are singletons. Germline CDR1 is SGHAT and CDR2 is FQNNGV. The CDR3 extends over 11 amino acids. Trimming stripped 1 base from V and 6 bases from J, with 4 bases between. The chain has TRBV11-2 and TRBJ2-7; D ambiguous. The source of this sequence is a man aged 55 to 70 with urothelial cancer. Source: PBMCs, taken around atezolizumab (anti-PD-L1) treatment. The DNA for the CDR3 is TGTGCCAGCAGCTTAGCGCGCGAGCAGTACTTC. Protein sequence: CASSLAREQYF.